Included here is one TCR beta chain sequence, with context. The source of the sample is a study of blood T cells in healthy people across ages. Staff drew roughly 10 milliliters of peripheral blood from each donor. Every sample gave at least 5 micrograms of total RNA when it was extracted. Together with a sample-barcoded 5' primer, a J-beta primer mix was included in a second PCR lasting about 7 to 12 cycles. TCRdb re-derived calls from the 5' RACE reads in MiXCR, one entry per CDR3 protein. The sample holds almost 800,000 distinct CDR3 sequences; about 62% are singletons and the top ten take roughly 22%. Germline-derived CDR1 and CDR2 are GTSNPN and SVGIG (reference sequence). The V and J ends lost 5 bases and 8 bases respectively, with 13 bases between them. The length of the CDR3 is 12 residues.

The rearrangement links TRBV30 to TRBJ2-1; maybe TRBD1 (6 bases). The TCR was taken from a man aged 25 to 40 in good health. What was sequenced was blood. In nucleotides, the CDR3 is TGTGCCTGGGGGGGACAACCGGATGAGCAGTTCTTC. It encodes CAWGGQPDEQFF.